The 11 T cell receptor beta chains below come from one sample, sequenced in a study of response to subunit inactivated influenza vaccine (dated by TCRdb to between 2017 and 2018). Library construction relied on RT-PCR. These reads were obtained on an Illumina HiSeq 2500. Clones were called with MiXCR by TCRdb after fastp trimmed the public reads at Q25, and only in-frame beta chains were retained. Identical CDR3 proteins give one entry, which carries the most common genes and DNA. In all, the sample holds 650,000 to 700,000 distinct CDR3 sequences, and approximately 15% of those were seen once. Around 10% of the sample is taken by the ten largest. Here the sequenced sample was PBMCs from blood, taken 11 to 12 days after vaccination. Receptors were obtained from a man in his forties or fifties who received an inactivated influenza vaccine. Donor details come from another sample of the same person, matched by shared clones.

The V and J genes are TRBV4-2 and TRBJ1-6; no firm D call. The V gene lost 1 base and the J gene lost 6 bases, with 7 bases spanning the gap. Germline V gene data show CDR1 as LGHNA and CDR2 as YNFKEQ. CDR3 length: 14 amino acids. CDR3 region: CASSQGEGNSPLHF. The CDR3 nucleotides read TGTGCCAGCAGCCAAGGGGAGGGTAATTCACCCCTCCACTTT.

The chain employs TRBV29-1 and TRBJ2-3, with D perhaps being TRBD1 or TRBD2 (5 bases each). The V gene's germline CDR1 is SQVTM and CDR2 ANQGSEA. There are 15 residues in the CDR3. V shed 7 bases and J shed 3 bases, with 20 bases lying between them. CDR3 sequence (DNA): TGCAGCGGACTCGACAGAGCCTTAGCGACAGATACGCAGTATTTT. Encoded protein: CSGLDRALATDTQYF.

In this sample, this clonotype turned up once. CDR3 amino acids: CASSLGTGHSGANVLTF. The CDR3, as DNA: TGTGCCAGCAGCTTAGGTACAGGCCACTCTGGGGCCAACGTCCTGACTTTC. V is TRBV7-6 and J is TRBJ2-6; a weak D match, TRBD1 (5 bases). Germline V gene sequence: CDR1 SGHVS, CDR2 FNYEAQ. Trimming stripped 1 base from V and 0 bases from J, with 10 bases between. This CDR3 comprises 17 residues.

The chain employs TRBV6-1 and TRBJ2-2, with D unclear. Germline V gene data show CDR1 as MNHNS and CDR2 as SASEGT. The CDR3 consists of 16 residues. V was cut by 7 bases and J by 3 bases, with 18 bases left in between. CDR3 residues: CASMPPHSRDTGELFF. The CDR3, as DNA: TGTGCCAGCATGCCCCCTCATAGCCGGGACACCGGGGAGCTGTTTTTT.

This clonotype has at least ten counts. The chain carries TRBV6-5 and TRBJ2-5; 10 bases align to TRBD2. CDR1 MNHEY and CDR2 SVGAGI come from the germline V gene. V gave up 4 bases and J gave up 2 bases; unmatched junction bases: 4. The CDR3 runs 15 residues. The CDR3 sequence is CASSSLAGAQETQYF. The CDR3 DNA sequence: TGTGCCAGCAGTTCGCTAGCGGGGGCTCAAGAGACCCAGTACTTC.

This clonotype was picked up a small number of times. The chain is built from TRBV12-3 or TRBV12-4 and TRBJ1-1, with 8 bases lining up with TRBD1. This CDR3 comprises 15 residues. The junction had 16 bases not matched to a gene; V was cut back by 7 bases and J by 9 bases. For the CDR3, the DNA is TGTGCCAGCACAACGATCTGGGGACAGGCGAGACAAGCTTTCTTT. Amino acid sequence: CASTTIWGQARQAFF.

CDR3 in DNA: TGTGCCAGCTCACCTCTTCCCGGTGGATACAATGAGCAGTTCTTC. This gives the protein CASSPLPGGYNEQFF. The chain is built from TRBV18 and TRBJ2-1, with D unclear. Per the germline V gene, CDR1 is KGHSH and CDR2 is LQKENI. This CDR3 has 15 residues. Between the trimmed V and J ends, which lost 3 bases and 4 bases, there was a span of 13 bases.

This clonotype occurred a few times. V and J are TRBV9 and TRBJ2-7; the D gene is possibly TRBD2 (5 bases). V was pared by 4 bases and J by 0 bases, with 14 bases between. The V gene's germline CDR1 is SGDLS and CDR2 YYNGEE. The CDR3 is made up of 15 amino acids. The CDR3 coding sequence is TGTGCCAGCAGCCCGGACTTAACAAGCTCCTACGAGCAGTACTTC. Residues: CASSPDLTSSYEQYF.

The chain couples TRBV12-3 or TRBV12-4 to TRBJ2-2; 10 positions match TRBD1. The CDR3 is 13 amino acids. V shed 6 bases, J shed 7 bases, and the junction held 2 bases outside the gene matches. CDR3 in DNA: TGTGCCAGCAGACGGACAGGGGGCGGGGAGCTGTTTTTT. Translated, it gives CASRRTGGGELFF.

The gene calls are TRBV4-3 and TRBJ2-7, with 10 bases that match TRBD1. Per the germline V gene, CDR1 is LGHNA and CDR2 is YSLEER. CDR3 length equals 16 residues. The trim removed 0 bases at V and 4 bases at J, leaving 6 bases unmatched. The CDR3 DNA reads TGCGCCAGCAGCCAAGAATGGACAGGGGGTTGGTACGAGCAGTACTTC. This gives the protein CASSQEWTGGWYEQYF.

This chain connects TRBV5-1 to TRBJ1-5; D not certain. The CDR3 is made up of 13 amino acids. Deletions cut 0 bases from V and 6 bases from J, with 7 bases between. Germline values: CDR1 SGHRS, CDR2 YFSETQ. CDR3 sequence (DNA): TGCGCCAGCAGCTTGGCCGAGGGTCAGCCCCAGCATTTT. The encoded protein is CASSLAEGQPQHF. Filled out from reference TRBV5-1 and TRBJ1-5, the complete variable domain reads KAGVTQTPRYLIKTRGQQVTLSCSPISGHRSVSWYQQTPGQGLQFLFEYFSETQRNKGNFPGRFSGRQFSNSRSEMNVSTLELGDSALYLCASSLAEGQPQHFGDGTRLSIL.